This TCR beta chain originates from a study of glioma-infiltrating T cells. Findings and limits, study-wide: Tissue and blood shared very few CDR3 sequences. Tissue-blood divergence was below expectation in non-neoplastic patients, above in gliomas.

A remark on this clonotype: Its antigen is as yet unknown. Because the library targeted alpha chains, this beta chain is an off-target read whose size means little.

Using RNA template, CDR3s of TCR alpha and beta were amplified with iRepertoire arm-PCR. Input was roughly 100-450 ng of tissue mRNA or PBMC total RNA. TCRdb recomputed calls from the multiplex PCR reads with MiXCR, one row per CDR3 protein. The profile shows fewer than 4,000 distinct CDR3 sequences, around 93% of them singletons. This CDR3 is 15 amino acids long. Trimming cost V 3 bases and J 3 bases, with 12 bases left between them. The germline CDR1 and CDR2 sequences are MNHEY and SMNVEV (reference sequence). Sequencing was performed on glioma tissue, nonneoplastic brain tissue, or PBMCs (not recorded which). The genes are TRBV27 and TRBJ2-1; a weak D match, TRBD2 (5 bases). The TCR originated in a human donor with low-grade glioma or glioblastoma, undergoing nonglioma brain surgery, or in good health (not recorded which). CDR3 nucleotides: TGTGCCAGCAGTTTGGGAGAGACGGGCTACAATGAGCAGTTCTTC. This codes for CASSLGETGYNEQFF.